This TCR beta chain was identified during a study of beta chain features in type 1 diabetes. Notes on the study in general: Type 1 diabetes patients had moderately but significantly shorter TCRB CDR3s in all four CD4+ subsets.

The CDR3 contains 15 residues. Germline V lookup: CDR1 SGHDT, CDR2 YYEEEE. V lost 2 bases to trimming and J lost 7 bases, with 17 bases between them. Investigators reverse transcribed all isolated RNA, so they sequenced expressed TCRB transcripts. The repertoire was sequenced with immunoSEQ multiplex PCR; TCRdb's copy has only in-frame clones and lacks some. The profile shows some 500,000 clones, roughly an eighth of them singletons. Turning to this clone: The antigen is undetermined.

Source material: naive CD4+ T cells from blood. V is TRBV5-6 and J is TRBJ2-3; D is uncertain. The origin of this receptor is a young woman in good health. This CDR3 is CASSFAGASRNTQYF. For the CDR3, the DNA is TGTGCCAGCAGCTTCGCCGGTGCATCGAGGAATACGCAGTATTTT.